This TCR beta chain is from a study of control samples from healthy donors and cancer patients. Only in-frame clones appear in the TCRdb table, and some are missing; sequencing was by immunoSEQ multiplex PCR. This sample has a few hundred thousand clones, with 80% to 95% found just once. Germline V CDR1 and CDR2: GTSNPN, SVGIG (reference sequence). The CDR3 runs to 13 residues. With 5 bases removed from V and 2 bases from J, the gap between germline ends came to 11 bases. This receptor was obtained from a man aged 40-55 years with head and neck cancer. Input material: PBMCs. V and J are TRBV30 and TRBJ2-3, with D perhaps TRBD1 or TRBD2 (5 bases each). The CDR3 reads CAWDRLNTDTQYF. The CDR3 nucleotides are TGTGCCTGGGACAGACTAAACACAGATACGCAGTATTTT.